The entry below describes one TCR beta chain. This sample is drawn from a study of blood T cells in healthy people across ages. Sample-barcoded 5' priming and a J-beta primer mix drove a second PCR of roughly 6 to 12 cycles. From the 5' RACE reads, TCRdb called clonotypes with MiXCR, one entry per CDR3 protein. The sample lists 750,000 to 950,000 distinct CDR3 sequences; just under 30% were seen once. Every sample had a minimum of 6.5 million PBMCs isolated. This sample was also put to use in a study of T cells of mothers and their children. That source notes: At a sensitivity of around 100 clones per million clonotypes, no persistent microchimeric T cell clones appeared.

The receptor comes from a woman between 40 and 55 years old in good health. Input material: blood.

The CDR3 reads CSVEEEGLAGGASSTDTQYF. The CDR3, as DNA: TGCAGCGTTGAAGAGGAAGGACTAGCGGGGGGGGCATCATCCACAGATACGCAGTATTTT. The rearrangement uses TRBV29-1 and TRBJ2-3, with 15 bases that match TRBD2. Germline V gene lookup returns CDR1 SQVTM and CDR2 ANQGSEA. CDR3 length equals 20 residues. J was trimmed by 2 bases and V by 0 bases; bases with no gene match: 12.